This paragraph reports one T cell receptor (beta chain). This entry comes from a study of cytomegalovirus exposure and HLA in healthy donors. The table came from immunoSEQ multiplex PCR; TCRdb's copy has only in-frame clones and leaves some out. The sample yields more than 80,000 clones, about 87% seen once. The origin of this receptor is a woman between 18 and 29 years old in good health and CMV-seropositive. The specimen was PBMCs.

The DNA of the CDR3 is TGTGCCAGCAGTTACTCGGCCCCCCAGCCCCAGCATTTT. It yields the protein CASSYSAPQPQHF. The rearrangement joins TRBV6-6 to TRBJ1-5, with D unresolved. The CDR3 has 13 residues. Germline V lookup: CDR1 MNHNY, CDR2 SVGAGI (reference sequence). V lost 0 bases and J lost 7, with 7 bases in between.